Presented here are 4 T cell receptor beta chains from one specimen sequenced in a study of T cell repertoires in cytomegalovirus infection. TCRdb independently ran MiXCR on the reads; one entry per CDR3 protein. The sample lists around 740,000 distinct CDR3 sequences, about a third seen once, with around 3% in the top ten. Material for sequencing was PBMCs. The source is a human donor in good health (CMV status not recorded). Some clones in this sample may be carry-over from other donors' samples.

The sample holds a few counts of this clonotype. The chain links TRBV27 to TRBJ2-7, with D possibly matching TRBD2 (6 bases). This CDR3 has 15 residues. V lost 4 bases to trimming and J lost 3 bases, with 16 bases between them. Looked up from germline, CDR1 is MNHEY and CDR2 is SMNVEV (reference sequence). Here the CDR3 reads CASSWSEGSFYEQYF. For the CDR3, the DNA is TGTGCCAGCAGTTGGTCGGAGGGATCTTTCTACGAGCAGTACTTC.

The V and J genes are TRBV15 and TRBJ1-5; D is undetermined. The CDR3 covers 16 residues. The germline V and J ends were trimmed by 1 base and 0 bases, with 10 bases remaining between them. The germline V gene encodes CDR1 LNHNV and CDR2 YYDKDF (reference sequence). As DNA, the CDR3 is TGTGCCACCAGCAGAGCGGTAGGAGTTAGCAATCAGCCCCAGCATTTT. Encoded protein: CATSRAVGVSNQPQHF.

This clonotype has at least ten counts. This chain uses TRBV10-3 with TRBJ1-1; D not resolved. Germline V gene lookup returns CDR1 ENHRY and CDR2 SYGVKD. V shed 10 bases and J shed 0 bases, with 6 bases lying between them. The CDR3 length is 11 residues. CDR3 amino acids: CATLMNTEAFF. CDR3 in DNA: TGTGCCACCTTGATGAACACTGAAGCTTTCTTT.

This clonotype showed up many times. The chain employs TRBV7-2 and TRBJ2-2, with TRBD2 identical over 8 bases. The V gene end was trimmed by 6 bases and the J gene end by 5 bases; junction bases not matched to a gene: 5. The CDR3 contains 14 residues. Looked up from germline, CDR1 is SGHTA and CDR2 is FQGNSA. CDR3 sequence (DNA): TGTGCCAGCAGGTTTAGCGGGAAGACCGGGGAGCTGTTTTTT. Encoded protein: CASRFSGKTGELFF.